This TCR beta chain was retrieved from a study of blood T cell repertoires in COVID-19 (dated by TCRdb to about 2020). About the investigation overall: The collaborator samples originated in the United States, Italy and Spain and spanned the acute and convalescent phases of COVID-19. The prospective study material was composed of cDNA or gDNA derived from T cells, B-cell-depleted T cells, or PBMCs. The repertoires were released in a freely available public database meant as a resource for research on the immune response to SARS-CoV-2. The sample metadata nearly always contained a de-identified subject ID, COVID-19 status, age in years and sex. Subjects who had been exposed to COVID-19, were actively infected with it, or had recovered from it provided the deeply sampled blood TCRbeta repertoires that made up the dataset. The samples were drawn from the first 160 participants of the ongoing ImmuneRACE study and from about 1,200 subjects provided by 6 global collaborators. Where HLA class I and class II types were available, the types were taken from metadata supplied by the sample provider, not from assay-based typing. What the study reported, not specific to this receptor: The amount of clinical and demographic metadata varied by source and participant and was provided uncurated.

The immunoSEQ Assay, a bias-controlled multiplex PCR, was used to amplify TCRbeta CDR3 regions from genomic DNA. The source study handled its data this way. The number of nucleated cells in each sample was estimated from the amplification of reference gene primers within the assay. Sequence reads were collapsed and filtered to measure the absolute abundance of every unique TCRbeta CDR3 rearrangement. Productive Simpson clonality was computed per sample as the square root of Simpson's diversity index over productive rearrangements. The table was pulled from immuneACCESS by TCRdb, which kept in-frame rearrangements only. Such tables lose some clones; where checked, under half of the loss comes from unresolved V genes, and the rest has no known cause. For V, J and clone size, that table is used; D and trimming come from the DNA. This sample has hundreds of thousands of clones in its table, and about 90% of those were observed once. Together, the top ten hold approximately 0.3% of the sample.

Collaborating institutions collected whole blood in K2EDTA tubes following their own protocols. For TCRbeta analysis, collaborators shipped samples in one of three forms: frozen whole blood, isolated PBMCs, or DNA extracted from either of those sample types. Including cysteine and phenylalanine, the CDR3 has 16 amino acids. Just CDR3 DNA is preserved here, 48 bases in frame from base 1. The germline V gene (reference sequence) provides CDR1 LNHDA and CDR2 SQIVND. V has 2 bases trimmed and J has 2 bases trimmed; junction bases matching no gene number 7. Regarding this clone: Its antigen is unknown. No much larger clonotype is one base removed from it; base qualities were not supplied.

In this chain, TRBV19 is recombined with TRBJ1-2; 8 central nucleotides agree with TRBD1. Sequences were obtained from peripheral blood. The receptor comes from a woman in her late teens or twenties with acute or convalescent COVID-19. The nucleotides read TGTGCCAGTAGTATACGATCGGACAGGGCCAACTATGGCTACACCTTC. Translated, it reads CASSIRSDRANYGYTF.